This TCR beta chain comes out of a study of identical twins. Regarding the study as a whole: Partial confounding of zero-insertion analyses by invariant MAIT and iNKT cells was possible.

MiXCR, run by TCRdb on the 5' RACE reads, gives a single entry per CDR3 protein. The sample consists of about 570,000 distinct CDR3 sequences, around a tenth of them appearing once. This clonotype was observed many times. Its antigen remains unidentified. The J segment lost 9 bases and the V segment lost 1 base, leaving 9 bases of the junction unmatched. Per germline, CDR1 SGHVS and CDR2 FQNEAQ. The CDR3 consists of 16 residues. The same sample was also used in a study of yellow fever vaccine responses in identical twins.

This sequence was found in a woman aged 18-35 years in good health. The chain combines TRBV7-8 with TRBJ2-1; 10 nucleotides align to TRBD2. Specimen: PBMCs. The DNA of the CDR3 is TGTGCCAGCAGCTTAGTTGCTAGCGGGGGATGGAGTGAGCAGTTCTTC. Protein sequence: CASSLVASGGWSEQFF.